These 16 T cell receptor beta chains came from one sample sequenced in a study of T cell changes during pregnancy in multiple sclerosis. The repertoire was sequenced with immunoSEQ multiplex PCR; TCRdb's copy has only in-frame clones and lacks some. The sample lists about 100,000 clones; 92% were seen once. Sequencing used peripheral blood, obtained after pregnancy. The receptor set was obtained from a female donor with multiple sclerosis, enrolled in a pregnancy study.

This chain connects TRBV27 to TRBJ1-5; 7 nucleotides match TRBD1. CDR1 is MNHEY and CDR2 is SMNVEV in the germline V gene (reference sequence). CDR3 length: 14 residues. Trimming removed 5 bases from V and 6 bases from J; junction bases left unmatched: 7. CDR3 loop: CASSLTGAGQPQHF. CDR3 DNA: TGTGCCAGCAGTCTAACAGGGGCGGGTCAGCCCCAGCATTTT.

The V call is TRBV15, the J call TRBJ1-3, with a weak D call TRBD1 (5 bases). The V gene's germline CDR1 is LNHNV and CDR2 YYDKDF (reference sequence). The CDR3 has 15 residues. V lost 5 bases and J 2 bases, leaving 13 bases between the germline ends. CDR3 amino acids: CATSGSTGAGNTIYF. CDR3 coding DNA: TGTGCCACCAGCGGATCTACAGGAGCTGGAAACACCATATATTTT.

J is TRBJ2-3 and V is TRBV5-1, with 7 bases fitting TRBD1. CDR1 SGHRS and CDR2 YFSETQ come from the germline V gene. The CDR3 is 14 amino acids. V was pared by 4 bases and J by 2 bases, with 4 bases of the junction left unmatched. The CDR3 DNA reads TGCGCCAGCAGCCACAGGGGTCCCACAGATACGCAGTATTTT. This sequence encodes CASSHRGPTDTQYF.

V and J are TRBV14 and TRBJ2-7; TRBD2 matches at 8 bases. CDR3 size: 14 residues. Germline lookup yields CDR1 SGHDN and CDR2 FVKESK. V was clipped by 3 bases and J by 5 bases; unmatched bases: 6. CDR3 sequence: CASSHPRGGNEQYF. The CDR3 DNA reads TGTGCCAGCAGCCATCCACGGGGGGGAAACGAGCAGTACTTC.

V gene TRBV27 combines with J gene TRBJ2-7; 7 bases align to TRBD1. The CDR3 has 15 amino acids. Germline trimming cut 7 bases from V and 3 bases from J; bases unmatched to any gene: 12. The germline gives CDR1 MNHEY, CDR2 SMNVEV (reference sequence). CDR3 sequence (DNA): TGTGCCAGCACCCGCTTCTCAACAGGGGTCTACGAGCAGTACTTC. It yields the protein CASTRFSTGVYEQYF.

DNA of the CDR3: TGCAGTGTAGGGGGCCAAGAGACCCAGTACTTC. Protein product: CSVGGQETQYF. V is TRBV20-1 and J is TRBJ2-5; tentatively, D is TRBD1 (6 bases). The V end lost 7 bases, the J end lost 1 base, and 7 bases lay between the germline ends. The CDR3 has 11 residues. Looked up from germline, CDR1 is DFQATT and CDR2 is SNEGSKA (reference sequence).

At least ten counts were recorded for this clone. This chain joins TRBV6-4 and TRBJ2-3; 10 bases are a match to TRBD2. The CDR3 covers 15 residues. Germline V gene data show CDR1 as MRHNA and CDR2 as SNTAGT. J gave up 4 bases and V 6 bases, and 7 bases lay outside the gene matches. The CDR3 nucleotides read TGTGCCAGCAGCCCTGGACTAGCGGCGTCAGATACGCAGTATTTT. Residues: CASSPGLAASDTQYF.

J is TRBJ2-7 and V is TRBV18, with D possibly TRBD2 on 6 matching bases. Germline V CDR1 and CDR2: KGHSH, LQKENI. Trimming removed 3 bases at V and 0 bases at J, with 9 bases between. The CDR3 has 14 amino acids. CDR3 nucleotide sequence: TGTGCCAGCTCACCTTTGGACTACTCCTACGAGCAGTACTTC. Translation gives CASSPLDYSYEQYF.

This sequence joins TRBV9 and TRBJ1-1; a weak D match, TRBD1 (5 bases). Germline V gives CDR1 SGDLS, CDR2 YYNGEE. The CDR3 runs to 15 residues. V gave up 0 bases and J gave up 0 bases, with 9 bases separating them. CDR3 protein: CASSVGLGLNTEAFF. In DNA, the CDR3 is TGTGCCAGCAGCGTAGGTCTGGGGCTGAACACTGAAGCTTTCTTT.

The J gene is TRBJ2-5, the V gene TRBV7-3, with D possibly being TRBD2 (5 bases). This CDR3 region has 15 residues. The germline gives CDR1 SGHTA, CDR2 FQGTGA. Between the trimmed V and J ends, which lost 5 bases and 1 base, there was a span of 14 bases. The chain's CDR3 is CASSPLPGTQETQYF. The CDR3 DNA reads as TGTGCCAGCAGCCCCCTCCCGGGAACCCAAGAGACCCAGTACTTC. Combining the CDR3 with reference TRBV7-3 and TRBJ2-5 gives the whole variable domain GAGVSQTPSNKVTEKGKYVELRCDPISGHTALYWYRQSLGQGPEFLIYFQGTGAADDSGLPNDRFFAVRPEGSVSTLKIQRTERGDSAVYLCASSPLPGTQETQYFGPGTRLLVL.

This clone was found a few times. The chain employs TRBV11-2 and TRBJ2-2; the D gene is possibly TRBD1 (6 bases). The V gene lost 4 bases and the J gene lost 4 bases, with 10 bases spanning the gap. In germline, CDR1 is SGHAT, CDR2 FQNNGV. The length of the CDR3 is 14 residues. The CDR3 DNA follows: TGTGCCAGCAGCTCCACAGGGTTCACCGGGGAGCTGTTTTTT. Its protein is CASSSTGFTGELFF.

The chain employs TRBV19 and TRBJ2-5, with TRBD1 as a possible D gene (6 bases). In germline, CDR1 is LNHDA, CDR2 SQIVND (reference sequence). Trimming removed 9 bases at V and 0 bases at J, with 17 bases between. The CDR3 totals 15 residues. CDR3 loop: CASARLTGNQETQYF. The CDR3 nucleotides are TGTGCCAGCGCTAGACTAACAGGGAACCAAGAGACCCAGTACTTC.

This chain joins TRBV6-5 and TRBJ2-7, with TRBD1 identical over 8 bases. The CDR3 loop spans 14 amino acids. Looked up from germline, CDR1 is MNHEY and CDR2 is SVGAGI. V lost 8 bases and J lost 3; bases outside the gene matches: 9. CDR3 region: CASQDGTGYYEQYF. The CDR3, as DNA: TGTGCCAGCCAAGATGGGACAGGCTACTACGAGCAGTACTTC.

The chain is built from TRBV4-1 and TRBJ1-1; D remains ambiguous. The length of the CDR3 is 15 residues. The V end was cut by 1 base, the J end by 0 bases, with 9 bases between. In germline, CDR1 is MGHRA, CDR2 YSYEKL. CDR3: CASSQVSALNTEAFF. CDR3 bases: TGCGCCAGCAGCCAAGTAAGTGCGCTGAACACTGAAGCTTTCTTT.

This clone has just a few counts. The chain has TRBV6-5 and TRBJ1-2, with D possibly being TRBD1 (6 bases). The V gene's germline CDR1 is MNHEY and CDR2 SVGAGI. CDR3 length equals 12 residues. V was shortened by 5 bases and J by 5 bases, with 9 bases between the two germline ends. The CDR3 region is CASSTTGYGYTF. The CDR3 nucleotides read TGTGCCAGCAGTACCACAGGGTATGGCTACACCTTC.

This chain joins TRBV15 and TRBJ2-1; 7 bases match TRBD2. The CDR3 length is 14 residues. Germline values: CDR1 LNHNV, CDR2 YYDKDF (reference sequence). The junction had 6 bases not matched to a gene; V was cut back by 1 base and J by 9 bases. CDR3: CATSRVAAGSEQFF. Written as DNA, the CDR3 is TGTGCCACCAGCAGAGTGGCAGCGGGAAGTGAGCAGTTCTTC.